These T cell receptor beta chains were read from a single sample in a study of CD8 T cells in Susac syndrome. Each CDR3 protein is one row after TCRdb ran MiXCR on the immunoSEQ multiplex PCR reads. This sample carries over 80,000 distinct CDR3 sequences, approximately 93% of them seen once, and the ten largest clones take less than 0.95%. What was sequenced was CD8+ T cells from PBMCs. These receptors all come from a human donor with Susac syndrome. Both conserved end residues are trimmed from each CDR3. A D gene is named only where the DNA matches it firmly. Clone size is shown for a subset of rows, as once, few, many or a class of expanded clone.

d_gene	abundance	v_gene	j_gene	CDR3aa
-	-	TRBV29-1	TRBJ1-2	SVTQMPLIDYGYT
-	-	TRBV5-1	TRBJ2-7	ASSSFRGTEYEQY
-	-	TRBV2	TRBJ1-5	ASSPTGRFAGQPQH
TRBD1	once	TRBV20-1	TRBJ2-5	SALGTDFWETQY
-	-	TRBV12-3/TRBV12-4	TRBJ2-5	ASSLINSGQY
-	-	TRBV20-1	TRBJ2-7	SAIWGLTYEQY
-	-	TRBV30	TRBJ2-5	AWSGLIGETQY
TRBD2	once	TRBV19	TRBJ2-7	ASSISSGEYEQY
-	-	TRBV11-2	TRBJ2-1	ASSFLINEQF
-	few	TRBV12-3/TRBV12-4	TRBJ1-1	ASNHRGIRNTEAF
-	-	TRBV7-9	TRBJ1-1	ASSSNTAPNTEAF
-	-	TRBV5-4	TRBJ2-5	ASSPGVTQY
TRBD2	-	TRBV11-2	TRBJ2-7	ASSLDLAGVYHTSYEQY
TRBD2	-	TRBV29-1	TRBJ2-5	SVGLAGSQETQY
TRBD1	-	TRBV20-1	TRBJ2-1	SARETGQGYDEQF
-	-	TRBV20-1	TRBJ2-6	SAPIISGLSSGANVLT
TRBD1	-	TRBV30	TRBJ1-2	AWSPTGDYGYT
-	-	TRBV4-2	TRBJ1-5	ASSQELLSNQPQH
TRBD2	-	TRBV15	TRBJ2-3	ATSGSRGGRSPDTQY
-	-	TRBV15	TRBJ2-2	ATSRDLSDQLF
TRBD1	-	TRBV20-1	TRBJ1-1	SARDGQGDTEAF
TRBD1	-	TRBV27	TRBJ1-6	ASSSDRGSYNSPLH
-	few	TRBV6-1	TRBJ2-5	AAQGEGPETQY
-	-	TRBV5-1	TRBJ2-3	ASSWDPSTDTQY
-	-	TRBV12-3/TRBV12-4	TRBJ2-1	ASSLVSDEQF
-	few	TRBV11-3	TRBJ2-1	ASSLGEDEQF
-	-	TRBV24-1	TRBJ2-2	ATSDLGGELF
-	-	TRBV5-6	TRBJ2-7	ASSRLASSYEQY
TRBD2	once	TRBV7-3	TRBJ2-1	ASSSGLAGGNEQF
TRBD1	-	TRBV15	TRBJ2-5	ATGQVEGETQY
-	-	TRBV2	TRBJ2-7	ASRSTGQWGRYVYEQY
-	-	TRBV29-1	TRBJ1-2	SVPGQRGRT
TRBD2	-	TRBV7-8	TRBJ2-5	ASSHPGIRGGEETQY
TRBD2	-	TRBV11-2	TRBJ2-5	ASSGYLTSGVKETQY
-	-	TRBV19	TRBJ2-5	ASSIRGTTQETQY